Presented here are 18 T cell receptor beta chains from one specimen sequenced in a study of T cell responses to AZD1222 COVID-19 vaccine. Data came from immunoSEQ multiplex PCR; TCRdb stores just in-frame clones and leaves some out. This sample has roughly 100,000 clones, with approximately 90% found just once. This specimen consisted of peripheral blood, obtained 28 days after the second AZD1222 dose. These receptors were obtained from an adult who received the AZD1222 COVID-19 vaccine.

The CDR3 DNA reads as TGTGCCAGCAAGACAGGGACAGACAATCAGCCCCAGCATTTT. Its protein product is CASKTGTDNQPQHF. The V gene is TRBV6-6, the J gene TRBJ1-5; 7 bases are shared with TRBD1. The CDR3 has 14 amino acids. Per germline, CDR1 MNHNY and CDR2 SVGAGI (reference sequence). V lost 7 bases, J lost 3 bases, and 6 bases stayed unmatched.

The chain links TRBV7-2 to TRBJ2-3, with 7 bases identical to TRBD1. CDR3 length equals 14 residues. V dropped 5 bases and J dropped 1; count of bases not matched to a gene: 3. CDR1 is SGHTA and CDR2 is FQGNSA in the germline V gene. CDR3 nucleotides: TGTGCCAGCAGCCGGGACAGCGGCACAGATACGCAGTATTTT. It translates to CASSRDSGTDTQYF.

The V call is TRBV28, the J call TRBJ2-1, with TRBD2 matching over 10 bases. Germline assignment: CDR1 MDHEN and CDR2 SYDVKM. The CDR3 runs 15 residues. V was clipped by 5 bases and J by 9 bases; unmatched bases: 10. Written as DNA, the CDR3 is TGTGCCAGCAGTCCCCAAAGCGGGAGGGCCCGTGAGCAGTTCTTC. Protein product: CASSPQSGRAREQFF.

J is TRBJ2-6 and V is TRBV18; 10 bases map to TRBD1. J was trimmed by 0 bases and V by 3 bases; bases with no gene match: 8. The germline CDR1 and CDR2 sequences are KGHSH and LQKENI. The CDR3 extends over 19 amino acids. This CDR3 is CASSPRQGALYSGANVLTF. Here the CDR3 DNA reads TGTGCCAGCTCACCTCGACAGGGGGCCCTCTACTCTGGGGCCAACGTCCTGACTTTC.

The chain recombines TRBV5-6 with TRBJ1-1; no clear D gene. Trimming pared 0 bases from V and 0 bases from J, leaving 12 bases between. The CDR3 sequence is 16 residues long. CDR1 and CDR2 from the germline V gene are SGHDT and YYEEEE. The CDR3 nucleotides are TGTGCCAGCAGCTTGGGCGGCCGGAGGATGAACACTGAAGCTTTCTTT. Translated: CASSLGGRRMNTEAFF. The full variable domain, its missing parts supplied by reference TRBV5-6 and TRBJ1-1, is DAGVTQSPTHLIKTRGQQVTLRCSPKSGHDTVSWYQQALGQGPQFIFQYYEEEERQRGNFPDRFSGHQFPNYSSELNVNALLLGDSALYLCASSLGGRRMNTEAFFGQGTRLTVV.

This chain's CDR3 is CATSDPYRQGSSYEQYF. The CDR3 DNA reads TGTGCCACCAGTGATCCCTACCGACAGGGGAGCTCCTACGAGCAGTACTTC. This chain links TRBV24-1 with TRBJ2-7; 8 bases map to TRBD1. CDR1 KGHDR and CDR2 SFDVKD come from the germline V gene. This CDR3 is 17 amino acids long. V lost 3 bases and J lost 0; bases outside the gene matches: 9.

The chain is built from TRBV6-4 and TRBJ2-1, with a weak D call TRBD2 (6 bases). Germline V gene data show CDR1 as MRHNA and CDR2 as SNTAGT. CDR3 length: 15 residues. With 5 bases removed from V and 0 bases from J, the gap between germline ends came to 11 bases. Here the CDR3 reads CASSQYSGSYNEQFF. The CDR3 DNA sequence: TGTGCCAGCAGTCAATATAGCGGCTCCTACAATGAGCAGTTCTTC.

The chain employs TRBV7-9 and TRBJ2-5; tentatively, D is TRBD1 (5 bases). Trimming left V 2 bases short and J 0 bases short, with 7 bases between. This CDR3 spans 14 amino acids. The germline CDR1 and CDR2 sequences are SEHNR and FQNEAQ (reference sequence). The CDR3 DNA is TGTGCCAGCAGCTTACCAGGGAACCAAGAGACCCAGTACTTC. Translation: CASSLPGNQETQYF.

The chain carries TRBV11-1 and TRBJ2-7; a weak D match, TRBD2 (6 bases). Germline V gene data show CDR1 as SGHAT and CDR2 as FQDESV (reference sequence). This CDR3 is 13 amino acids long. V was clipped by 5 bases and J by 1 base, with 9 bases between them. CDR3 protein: CASSRGVSYEQYF. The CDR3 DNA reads TGTGCCAGCAGCCGCGGGGTGTCCTACGAGCAGTACTTC.

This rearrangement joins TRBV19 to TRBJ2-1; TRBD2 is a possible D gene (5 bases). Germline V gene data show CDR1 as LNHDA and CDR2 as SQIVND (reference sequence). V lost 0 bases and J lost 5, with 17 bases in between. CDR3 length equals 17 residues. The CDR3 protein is CASSIDSGGSGNNEQFF. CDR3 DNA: TGTGCCAGTAGTATAGATTCTGGCGGGTCCGGTAACAATGAGCAGTTCTTC.

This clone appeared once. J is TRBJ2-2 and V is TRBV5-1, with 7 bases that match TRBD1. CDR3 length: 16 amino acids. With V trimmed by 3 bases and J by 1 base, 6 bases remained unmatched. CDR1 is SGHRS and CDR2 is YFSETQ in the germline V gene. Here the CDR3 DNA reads TGCGCCAGCAGCTCGGGACAGATTGGGAACACCGGGGAGCTGTTTTTT. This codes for CASSSGQIGNTGELFF.

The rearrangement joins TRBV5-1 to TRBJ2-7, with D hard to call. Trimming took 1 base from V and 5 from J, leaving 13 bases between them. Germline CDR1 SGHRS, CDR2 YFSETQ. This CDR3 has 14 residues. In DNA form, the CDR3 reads TGCGCCAGCAGCTTGTTGCCTCAGGATAACGAGCAGTACTTC. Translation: CASSLLPQDNEQYF.

For the CDR3, the DNA is TGTGCCAGCACTCTAAGGGGGGGTTCTACCGAGCAGTACTTC. Translation: CASTLRGGSTEQYF. This chain joins TRBV5-4 and TRBJ2-7; TRBD2 is a possible D gene (7 bases). Germline V gene sequence: CDR1 SGHNT, CDR2 YYREEE (reference sequence). This CDR3 has 14 residues. V was pared by 6 bases and J by 6 bases, with 19 bases between.

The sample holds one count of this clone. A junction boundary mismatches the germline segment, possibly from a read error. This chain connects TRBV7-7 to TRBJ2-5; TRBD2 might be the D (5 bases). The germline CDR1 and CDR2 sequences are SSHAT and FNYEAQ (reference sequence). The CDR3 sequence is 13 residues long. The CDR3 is CASSLAFPETQYF. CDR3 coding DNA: TGTGCTAGCAGCTTAGCGTTCCCAGAGACCCAGTACTTC.

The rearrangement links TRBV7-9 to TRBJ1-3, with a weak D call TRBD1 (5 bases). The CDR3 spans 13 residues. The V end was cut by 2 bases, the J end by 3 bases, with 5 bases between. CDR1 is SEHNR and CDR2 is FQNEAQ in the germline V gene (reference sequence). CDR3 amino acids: CASSLRGGNTIYF. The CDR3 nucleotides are TGTGCCAGCAGCTTAAGGGGTGGAAACACCATATATTTT. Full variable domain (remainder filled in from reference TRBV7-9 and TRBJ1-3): DTGVSQNPRHKITKRGQNVTFRCDPISEHNRLYWYRQTLGQGPEFLTYFQNEAQLEKSRLLSDRFSAERPKGSFSTLEIQRTEQGDSAMYLCASSLRGGNTIYFGEGSWLTVV.

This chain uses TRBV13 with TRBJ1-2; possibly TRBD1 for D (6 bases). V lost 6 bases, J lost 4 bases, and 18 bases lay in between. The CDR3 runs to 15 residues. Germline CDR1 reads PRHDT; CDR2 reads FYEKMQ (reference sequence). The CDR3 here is CASSSRQGNPYGYTF. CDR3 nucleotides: TGTGCCAGCAGTTCCCGCCAGGGGAACCCCTATGGCTACACCTTC. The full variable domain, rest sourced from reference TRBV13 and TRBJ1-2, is AAGVIQSPRHLIKEKRETATLKCYPIPRHDTVYWYQQGPGQDPQFLISFYEKMQSDKGSIPDRFSAQQFSDYHSELNMSSLELGDSALYFCASSSRQGNPYGYTFGSGTRLTVV.

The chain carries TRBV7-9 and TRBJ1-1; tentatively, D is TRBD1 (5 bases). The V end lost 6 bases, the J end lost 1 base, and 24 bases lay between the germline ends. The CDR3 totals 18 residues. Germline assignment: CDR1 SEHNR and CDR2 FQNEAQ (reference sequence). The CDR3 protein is CASRPNGLRGPTNTEAFF. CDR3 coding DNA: TGTGCCAGCAGACCAAACGGTCTTAGGGGACCTACGAACACTGAAGCTTTCTTT. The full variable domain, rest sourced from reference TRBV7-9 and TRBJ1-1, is DTGVSQNPRHKITKRGQNVTFRCDPISEHNRLYWYRQTLGQGPEFLTYFQNEAQLEKSRLLSDRFSAERPKGSFSTLEIQRTEQGDSAMYLCASRPNGLRGPTNTEAFFGQGTRLTVV.

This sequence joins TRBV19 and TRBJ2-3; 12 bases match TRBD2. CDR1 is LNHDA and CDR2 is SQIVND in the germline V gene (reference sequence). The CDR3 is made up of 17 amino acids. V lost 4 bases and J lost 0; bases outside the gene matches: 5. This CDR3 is CASSKWTSGVSTDTQYF. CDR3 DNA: TGTGCCAGTAGTAAGTGGACTAGCGGGGTTAGCACAGATACGCAGTATTTT.